These 26 T cell receptor beta chains came from one sample sequenced in a study of CD8 T cells in Susac syndrome. Reverse transcription used roughly 0.45 to 1 ug RNA and random hexamers. A single record per CDR3 protein comes from TCRdb applying MiXCR to the immunoSEQ multiplex PCR reads. The sample holds roughly 140,000 distinct CDR3 sequences, around 95% seen once. Sequencing was carried out using CD4+ T cells from PBMCs. Source of these receptors: a human donor with Susac syndrome.

The chain couples TRBV5-1 to TRBJ2-1; D unclear. The V end lost 0 bases, the J end lost 0 bases, and 10 bases lay between the germline ends. This CDR3 has 16 amino acids. Germline V lookup: CDR1 SGHRS, CDR2 YFSETQ. The CDR3 nucleotides are TGCGCCAGCAGCTTGGTTCCCAGCAGCTCCTACAATGAGCAGTTCTTC. Its translation: CASSLVPSSSYNEQFF.

V and J are TRBV7-9 and TRBJ1-5, with D unresolved. The CDR3 sequence is 12 residues long. Germline CDR1 is SEHNR and CDR2 is FQNEAQ (reference sequence). V was shortened by 6 bases and J by 10 bases, with 13 bases between the two germline ends. In DNA, the CDR3 is TGTGCCAGCAGAGCTAACAGTTCCCCCCAGCATTTT. Translating it yields CASRANSSPQHF.

There are a few counts of this clonotype. J is TRBJ2-5 and V is TRBV12-3 or TRBV12-4; D unresolved. Trimming took off 2 bases at V and 5 bases at J, with 6 bases between the two ends. This CDR3 has 12 residues. The CDR3 reads CASSLSLETQYF. The DNA for the CDR3 is TGTGCCAGCAGTTTAAGCCTCGAGACCCAGTACTTC.

The table lists this clonotype with a count of one. This rearrangement joins TRBV3-1 to TRBJ1-6, with D perhaps matching TRBD1 (6 bases). Germline V CDR1 and CDR2: LGHDT, YNNKEL (reference sequence). The CDR3 covers 14 residues. Trimming took off 3 bases at V and 9 bases at J, with 12 bases between the two ends. In nucleotides, the CDR3 is TGTGCCAGCAGCCAGGGCAGGGGCTTTTCACCCCTCCACTTT. It translates to CASSQGRGFSPLHF.

V and J are TRBV4-1 and TRBJ1-1, with TRBD1 as a possible D gene (5 bases). CDR1 MGHRA and CDR2 YSYEKL come from the germline V gene. The CDR3 has 16 amino acids. Deletions cut 1 base from V and 3 bases from J, with 15 bases between. The CDR3 sequence is CASSQAIGGWDTEAFF. The CDR3 DNA reads as TGCGCCAGCAGCCAAGCAATTGGGGGTTGGGACACTGAAGCTTTCTTT.

The J gene is TRBJ1-2, the V gene TRBV4-1; 8 bases align to TRBD1. Germline lookup yields CDR1 MGHRA and CDR2 YSYEKL. The CDR3 loop spans 14 amino acids. The trim removed 5 bases at V and 6 bases at J, leaving 8 bases unmatched. The CDR3 is CASSSPGTGHGYTF. Written as DNA, the CDR3 is TGCGCCAGCAGCTCACCCGGGACAGGCCATGGCTACACCTTC.

The chain employs TRBV7-8 and TRBJ1-4; possibly TRBD1 for D (5 bases). Germline loops: CDR1 SGHVS, CDR2 FQNEAQ. The CDR3 runs 13 residues. Trimming took 8 bases from V and 8 from J, leaving 15 bases between them. The DNA of the CDR3 is TGTGCCAGCCGAAAGGGGAGGTCGGAAAAACTGTTTTTT. This encodes CASRKGRSEKLFF.

The J gene is TRBJ2-1, the V gene TRBV11-3; TRBD1 might be the D (6 bases). CDR1 and CDR2 from the germline V gene are SGHNT and YENEEA. This CDR3 region has 13 residues. V shed 0 bases and J shed 10 bases, with 10 bases lying between them. The CDR3 here is CASSLDLRGEQFF. The CDR3 DNA reads as TGTGCCAGCAGCTTAGATCTGAGGGGGGAGCAGTTCTTC.

V usage is TRBV7-4 and J usage is TRBJ1-1; D is possibly TRBD1 (6 bases). CDR1 SGHVT and CDR2 SQSDAQ come from the germline V gene. The CDR3 is 12 residues long. Trimming pared 4 bases from V and 7 bases from J, leaving 10 bases between. The CDR3, as DNA: TGTGCCAGCAGCTCAGGGGCCATTGAAGCTTTCTTT. Amino acid sequence: CASSSGAIEAFF.

This clonotype appeared a single time. The gene calls are TRBV7-9 and TRBJ1-1; no clear D. Trimming shortened V by 2 bases and J by 9 bases, and 10 bases separated the two germline ends. The CDR3 covers 12 residues. CDR1 and CDR2 (germline): SEHNR, FQNEAQ (reference sequence). In DNA form, the CDR3 reads TGTGCCAGCAGCTTATCGGGAGGTAAAGCTTTCTTT. Its translation: CASSLSGGKAFF. The full variable domain, in which reference TRBV7-9 and TRBJ1-1 provide the parts outside the CDR3, is DTGVSQNPRHKITKRGQNVTFRCDPISEHNRLYWYRQTLGQGPEFLTYFQNEAQLEKSRLLSDRFSAERPKGSFSTLEIQRTEQGDSAMYLCASSLSGGKAFFGQGTRLTVV.

V is TRBV2 and J is TRBJ2-1; 8 bases align to TRBD1. The CDR3 loop spans 16 amino acids. V shed 0 bases and J 9 bases; nucleotides not matched to a gene: 10. CDR1 SNHLY and CDR2 FYNNEI come from the germline V gene. CDR3 DNA sequence: TGTGCCAGCAGTGAAGCGCGGGTGGACAGGGCTAGTGAGCAGTTCTTC. It is translated as CASSEARVDRASEQFF.

The rearrangement links TRBV3-1 to TRBJ2-7; D is possibly TRBD1 (6 bases). The V end was cut by 6 bases, the J end by 7 bases, with 13 bases between. The CDR3 totals 12 residues. Germline V gene sequence: CDR1 LGHDT, CDR2 YNNKEL (reference sequence). The CDR3, as DNA: TGTGCCAGCAGTCCACAGGGAAGGGAGCAGTACTTC. Translating gives CASSPQGREQYF.

The CDR3 coding sequence is TGTGCCAGCACCCGGGCAGGGGGCTACGAGCAGTACTTC. It specifies CASTRAGGYEQYF. The V and J genes are TRBV3-1 and TRBJ2-7; 7 positions agree with TRBD1. Germline assignment: CDR1 LGHDT and CDR2 YNNKEL (reference sequence). With 7 bases clipped from V and 3 bases from J, the junction kept 6 bases outside the gene matches. CDR3 size: 13 residues.

The chain joins TRBV20-1 to TRBJ2-3, with 7 nucleotides matching TRBD2. With V trimmed by 6 bases and J by 0 bases, 9 bases remained unmatched. This CDR3 is 15 amino acids long. Per the germline V gene, CDR1 is DFQATT and CDR2 is SNEGSKA (reference sequence). The CDR3 protein is CSAPGRASSTDTQYF. CDR3 sequence (DNA): TGCAGTGCCCCGGGGAGGGCCTCTAGCACAGATACGCAGTATTTT.

The V and J genes are TRBV20-1 and TRBJ2-7; D possibly uses TRBD1 or TRBD2 (5 bases each). Per germline, CDR1 DFQATT and CDR2 SNEGSKA (reference sequence). V lost 0 bases and J 3 bases, leaving 21 bases between the germline ends. The CDR3 consists of 17 residues. The DNA for the CDR3 is TGCAGTGCTAGAGATCCCAGCGGTAGGGGCACTCTCTACGAGCAGTACTTC. It specifies CSARDPSGRGTLYEQYF.

V gene TRBV6-5 combines with J gene TRBJ2-3; 7 bases match TRBD2. V gave up 0 bases and J gave up 4 bases; unmatched junction bases: 7. The CDR3 loop spans 16 amino acids. Germline loops: CDR1 MNHEY, CDR2 SVGAGI. The CDR3: CASSYSMVGGPDTQYF. In DNA form, the CDR3 reads TGTGCCAGCAGTTACTCGATGGTGGGAGGGCCAGATACGCAGTATTTT.

The chain is built from TRBV25-1 and TRBJ2-3, with 7 nucleotides matching TRBD1. Germline V CDR1 and CDR2: MGHDK, SYGVNS. CDR3 size: 12 residues. V was clipped by 8 bases and J by 4 bases; unmatched bases: 3. Here the CDR3 reads CASGTAADTQYF. DNA of the CDR3: TGTGCCAGCGGGACAGCTGCAGATACGCAGTATTTT.

The rearrangement joins TRBV29-1 to TRBJ2-5, with 10 positions matching TRBD2. Per germline, CDR1 SQVTM and CDR2 ANQGSEA. The ends lost 7 bases at V and 2 bases at J; junction bases unmatched: 10. The CDR3 sequence is 15 residues long. CDR3 loop: CSAGVAGGPQETQYF. The CDR3 DNA reads TGCAGCGCGGGGGTAGCGGGGGGCCCTCAAGAGACCCAGTACTTC.

V gene TRBV19 combines with J gene TRBJ1-5; D might be TRBD1 (6 bases). The CDR3 runs to 13 residues. Per germline, CDR1 LNHDA and CDR2 SQIVND (reference sequence). V lost 2 bases, J lost 7 bases, and 9 bases lay in between. This CDR3 reads CASSIRGHQPQHF. DNA of the CDR3: TGTGCCAGTAGTATACGGGGGCACCAGCCCCAGCATTTT.

This clonotype occurred once. This chain joins TRBV20-1 and TRBJ2-1; 12 positions match TRBD2. Germline trimming cut 6 bases from V and 2 bases from J; bases unmatched to any gene: 14. The CDR3 covers 18 residues. Looked up from germline, CDR1 is DFQATT and CDR2 is SNEGSKA (reference sequence). The CDR3 nucleotides are TGCAGTGCAACCCTCAGGGGGGCTAGCGGGGGGGCCTACAATGAGCAGTTCTTC. This codes for CSATLRGASGGAYNEQFF.

V usage is TRBV29-1 and J usage is TRBJ1-5; a weak D match, TRBD1 (6 bases). This CDR3 has 14 amino acids. The ends were cut back, 1 base at V and 6 bases at J, with 13 bases in the middle. Germline V CDR1 and CDR2: SQVTM, ANQGSEA. The CDR3 DNA follows: TGCAGCGTTGAAGCGACAGGCAGCGGTCAGCCCCAGCATTTT. As protein: CSVEATGSGQPQHF.

The gene calls are TRBV20-1 and TRBJ1-2; D might be TRBD1 (6 bases). This CDR3 contains 13 residues. In germline, CDR1 is DFQATT, CDR2 SNEGSKA (reference sequence). Trimming stripped 3 bases from V and 2 bases from J, with 10 bases between. The CDR3 loop reads CSASSGVNYGYTF. CDR3 nucleotides: TGCAGTGCTAGCTCAGGGGTAAACTATGGCTACACCTTC.

This chain connects TRBV18 to TRBJ1-1; a weak D match, TRBD1 (5 bases). Per germline, CDR1 KGHSH and CDR2 LQKENI. CDR3 length: 13 residues. The germline V and J ends were trimmed by 8 bases and 5 bases, with 15 bases remaining between them. The CDR3 spells CASQEGLETEAFF. CDR3 bases: TGTGCCAGCCAGGAGGGGTTGGAGACTGAAGCTTTCTTT.

DNA of the CDR3: TGCAGCGGAGGAGGGGGTCCGGGGGAGCTGTTTTTT. The encoded protein is CSGGGGPGELFF. This rearrangement joins TRBV29-1 to TRBJ2-2; the D gene could be TRBD1 or TRBD2 (6 bases each). Germline CDR1 and CDR2: SQVTM and ANQGSEA. CDR3 length: 12 residues. Between the trimmed V and J ends, which lost 7 bases and 8 bases, there was a span of 14 bases.

The CDR3 reads CASSSPTGTGGETQYF. In DNA, the CDR3 is TGTGCCAGCAGTTCCCCCACCGGGACAGGAGGAGAGACCCAGTACTTC. The V call is TRBV6-2 or TRBV6-3, the J call TRBJ2-5, with 8 bases lining up with TRBD1. Germline CDR1 reads MNHEY; CDR2 reads SVGEGT. J gave up 4 bases and V 4 bases, and 11 bases lay outside the gene matches. The CDR3 has 16 residues.

The rearrangement uses TRBV7-9 and TRBJ1-2; TRBD1 matches at 9 bases. CDR3 length equals 14 residues. The V and J ends lost 2 bases and 6 bases, in that order; junction bases with no gene match: 4. Looked up from germline, CDR1 is SEHNR and CDR2 is FQNEAQ (reference sequence). CDR3: CASSLRTGADGYTF. CDR3 in DNA: TGTGCCAGCAGCTTACGGACAGGGGCTGATGGCTACACCTTC. Full variable domain (rest looked up from reference TRBV7-9 and TRBJ1-2): DTGVSQNPRHKITKRGQNVTFRCDPISEHNRLYWYRQTLGQGPEFLTYFQNEAQLEKSRLLSDRFSAERPKGSFSTLEIQRTEQGDSAMYLCASSLRTGADGYTFGSGTRLTVV.